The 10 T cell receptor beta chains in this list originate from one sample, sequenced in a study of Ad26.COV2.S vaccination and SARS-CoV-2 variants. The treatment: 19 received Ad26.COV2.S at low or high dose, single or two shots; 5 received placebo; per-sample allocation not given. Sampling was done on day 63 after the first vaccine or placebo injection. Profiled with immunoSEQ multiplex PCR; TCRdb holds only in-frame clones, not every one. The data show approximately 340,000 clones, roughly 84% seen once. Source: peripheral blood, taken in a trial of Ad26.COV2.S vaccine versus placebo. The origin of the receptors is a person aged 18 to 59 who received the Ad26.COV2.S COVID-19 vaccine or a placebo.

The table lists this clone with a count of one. The CDR3 coding sequence is TGCGCCAGCAGCCAAGTCCCAGGGCCCTCCTACGAGCAGTACTTC. Translated: CASSQVPGPSYEQYF. The J gene is TRBJ2-7, the V gene TRBV4-3; the D gene is possibly TRBD1 (5 bases). The V and J ends lost 1 base and 0 bases respectively, with 10 bases between them. This CDR3 contains 15 residues. Germline values: CDR1 LGHNA, CDR2 YSLEER.

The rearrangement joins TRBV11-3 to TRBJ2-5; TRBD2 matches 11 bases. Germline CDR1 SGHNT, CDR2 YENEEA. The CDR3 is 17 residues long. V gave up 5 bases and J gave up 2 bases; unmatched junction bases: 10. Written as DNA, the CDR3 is TGTGCCAGCAGCAAACGTTCCGGGACTAGCGGACAAGAGACCCAGTACTTC. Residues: CASSKRSGTSGQETQYF.

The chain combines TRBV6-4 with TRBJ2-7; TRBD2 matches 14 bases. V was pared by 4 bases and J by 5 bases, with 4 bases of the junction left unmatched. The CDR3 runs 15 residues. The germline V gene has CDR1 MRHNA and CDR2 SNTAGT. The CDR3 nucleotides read TGTGCCAGCAGTGTGGGGACTAGCGGGAGCGACGAGCAGTACTTC. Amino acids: CASSVGTSGSDEQYF.

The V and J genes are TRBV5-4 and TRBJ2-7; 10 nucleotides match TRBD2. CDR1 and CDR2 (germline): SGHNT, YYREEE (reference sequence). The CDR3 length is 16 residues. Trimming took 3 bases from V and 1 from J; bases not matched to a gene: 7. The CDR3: CASSSGASGGSYEQYF. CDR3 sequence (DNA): TGTGCCAGCAGCTCCGGCGCTAGCGGGGGATCCTACGAGCAGTACTTC.

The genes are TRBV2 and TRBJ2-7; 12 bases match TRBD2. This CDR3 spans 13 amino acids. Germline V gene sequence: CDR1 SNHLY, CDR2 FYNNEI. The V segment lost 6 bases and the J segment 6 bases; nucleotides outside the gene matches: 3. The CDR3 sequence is CASRATSGGEQYF. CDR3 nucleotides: TGTGCCAGCAGAGCGACTAGCGGGGGCGAGCAGTACTTC.

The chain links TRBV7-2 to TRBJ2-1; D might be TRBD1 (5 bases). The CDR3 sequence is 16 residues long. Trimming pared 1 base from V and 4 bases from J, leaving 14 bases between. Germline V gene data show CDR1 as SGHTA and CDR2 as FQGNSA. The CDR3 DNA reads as TGTGCCAGCAGCTTAGTAGGGGCCGTCCTTTACAATGAGCAGTTCTTC. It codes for CASSLVGAVLYNEQFF.

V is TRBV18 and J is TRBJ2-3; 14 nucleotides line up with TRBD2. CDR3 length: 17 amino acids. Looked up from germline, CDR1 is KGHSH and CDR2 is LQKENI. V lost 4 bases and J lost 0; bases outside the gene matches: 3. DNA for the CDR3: TGTGCCAGCTCACGGGGGACTAGCGGGAGAAGCACAGATACGCAGTATTTT. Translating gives CASSRGTSGRSTDTQYF. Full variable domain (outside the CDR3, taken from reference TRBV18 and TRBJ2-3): NAGVMQNPRHLVRRRGQEARLRCSPMKGHSHVYWYRQLPEEGLKFMVYLQKENIIDESGMPKERFSAEFPKEGPSILRIQQVVRGDSAAYFCASSRGTSGRSTDTQYFGPGTRLTVL.

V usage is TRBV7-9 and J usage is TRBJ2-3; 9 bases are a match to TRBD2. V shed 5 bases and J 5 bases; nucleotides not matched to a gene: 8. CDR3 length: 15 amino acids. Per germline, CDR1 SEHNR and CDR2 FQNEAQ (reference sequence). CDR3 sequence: CASSISGSEGDTQYF. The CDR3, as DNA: TGTGCCAGCAGCATTAGCGGGAGTGAGGGAGATACGCAGTATTTT.

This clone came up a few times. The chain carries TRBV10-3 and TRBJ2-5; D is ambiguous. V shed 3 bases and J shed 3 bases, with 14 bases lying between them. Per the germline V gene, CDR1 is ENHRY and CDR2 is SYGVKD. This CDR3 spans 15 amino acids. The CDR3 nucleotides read TGTGCCATCAGTGATTACAGAGAAGAGGAAGAGACCCAGTACTTC. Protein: CAISDYREEEETQYF.

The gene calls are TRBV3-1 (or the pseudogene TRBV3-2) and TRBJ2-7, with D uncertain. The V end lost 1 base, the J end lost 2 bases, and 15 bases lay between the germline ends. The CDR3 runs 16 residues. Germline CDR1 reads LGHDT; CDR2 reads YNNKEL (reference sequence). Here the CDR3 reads CASSQGVSGCPYEQYF. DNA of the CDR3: TGTGCCAGCAGCCAAGGGGTTAGTGGGTGCCCCTACGAGCAGTACTTC.